These 21 T cell receptor beta chains came from one sample sequenced in a study of T cell responses to AZD1222 COVID-19 vaccine. Using immunoSEQ multiplex PCR, the repertoire was profiled, and TCRdb retains in-frame clones only, with some absent. The data contain about 160,000 clones, more than 80% of them singletons. The sample was peripheral blood, taken on day 0 of AZD1222 vaccination. The receptors stem from an adult in good health.

The chain uses TRBV19 and TRBJ1-5; D ambiguous. The CDR3 covers 13 residues. The V end lost 6 bases, the J end lost 6 bases, and 12 bases lay between the germline ends. Germline assignment: CDR1 LNHDA and CDR2 SQIVND (reference sequence). The CDR3 bases are TGTGCCAGTAGCCGTTCCCCGCGTCAGCCCCAGCATTTT. This gives the protein CASSRSPRQPQHF.

The chain recombines TRBV6-5 with TRBJ1-2; TRBD1 is a possible D gene (5 bases). The V and J ends lost 5 bases and 4 bases respectively, with 14 bases between them. Germline values: CDR1 MNHEY, CDR2 SVGAGI. The CDR3 runs to 14 residues. This chain's CDR3 is CASSPRAGIYGYTF. Written as DNA, the CDR3 is TGTGCCAGCAGTCCCAGGGCGGGGATCTATGGCTACACCTTC.

This clone has just a few counts. The J gene is TRBJ1-6, the V gene TRBV19, with TRBD1 matching 7 bases. The germline gives CDR1 LNHDA, CDR2 SQIVND (reference sequence). J lost 0 bases, V lost 3 bases, and 17 bases had no gene match. The CDR3 covers 21 residues. The CDR3 region has the DNA TGTGCCAGTAGTATGCGGGTGCGGCAGACAGGGCCGAGCTCCTATAATTCACCCCTCCACTTT. Protein sequence: CASSMRVRQTGPSSYNSPLHF.

The rearrangement uses TRBV4-1 and TRBJ1-1; possibly TRBD1 for D (5 bases). The CDR3 has 17 residues. V lost 1 base, J lost 3 bases, and 18 bases lay in between. Germline loops: CDR1 MGHRA, CDR2 YSYEKL. The CDR3 region has the DNA TGCGCCAGCAGCCAAGTGGGCAGGGCCCCTTCGTACACTGAAGCTTTCTTT. This encodes CASSQVGRAPSYTEAFF.

This chain connects TRBV4-1 to TRBJ1-5, with D possibly being TRBD1 (5 bases). The germline gives CDR1 MGHRA, CDR2 YSYEKL. This CDR3 is built from 16 residues. The V gene lost 1 base and the J gene lost 4 bases, with 14 bases spanning the gap. CDR3 nucleotide sequence: TGCGCCAGCAGCCAAGTTGCCGGGACGGAGAATCAGCCCCAGCATTTT. Protein sequence: CASSQVAGTENQPQHF.

This chain uses TRBV30 with TRBJ1-4; D is ambiguous. The CDR3 extends over 15 amino acids. The V gene's germline CDR1 is GTSNPN and CDR2 SVGIG (reference sequence). Deletions cut 1 base from V and 1 base from J, with 10 bases between. The CDR3 loop reads CAWSAALGTNEKLFF. In DNA form, the CDR3 reads TGTGCCTGGAGTGCCGCCCTCGGAACTAATGAAAAACTGTTTTTT. Using reference TRBV30 and TRBJ1-4 for the parts outside the CDR3, the full variable domain is SQTIHQWPATLVQPVGSPLSLECTVEGTSNPNLYWYRQAAGRGLQLLFYSVGIGQISSEVPQNLSASRPQDRQFILSSKKLLLSDSGFYLCAWSAALGTNEKLFFGSGTQLSVL.

This clone appeared a single time. The chain is built from TRBV15 and TRBJ2-5; 11 positions agree with TRBD2. Germline CDR1 is LNHNV and CDR2 is YYDKDF (reference sequence). The trim removed 6 bases at V and 1 base at J, leaving 4 bases unmatched. CDR3 length equals 15 residues. CDR3 sequence: CATSSLAGGQETQYF. The CDR3, as DNA: TGTGCCACCAGTTCCCTAGCGGGGGGCCAAGAGACCCAGTACTTC.

The rearrangement links TRBV9 to TRBJ2-7, with 8 bases that match TRBD2. V shed 0 bases and J 4 bases; nucleotides not matched to a gene: 3. CDR1 is SGDLS, CDR2 YYNGEE, per germline. CDR3 length equals 14 residues. The CDR3 nucleotides read TGTGCCAGCAGCGTAGACCCTAGCGGGTACGAGCAGTACTTC. Translation: CASSVDPSGYEQYF.

V and J are TRBV15 and TRBJ1-1; D may be TRBD1 (6 bases). Germline CDR1 and CDR2: LNHNV and YYDKDF (reference sequence). The CDR3 runs 14 residues. The V end lost 0 bases, the J end lost 3 bases, and 8 bases lay between the germline ends. In DNA, the CDR3 is TGTGCCACCAGCAGAGATGGGGGCCACACTGAAGCTTTCTTT. It specifies CATSRDGGHTEAFF.

This sequence joins TRBV11-3 and TRBJ2-3; D is unclear. Germline V lookup: CDR1 SGHNT, CDR2 YENEEA. The CDR3 runs to 13 residues. V was clipped by 0 bases and J by 5 bases, with 6 bases between them. The CDR3 spells CASSLDPQDTQYF. The CDR3, as DNA: TGTGCCAGCAGCTTAGATCCCCAAGATACGCAGTATTTT.

The chain's CDR3 is CASSQGGTEAFF. CDR3 DNA sequence: TGTGCCAGCAGTCAGGGTGGGACTGAAGCTTTCTTT. V usage is TRBV6-5 and J usage is TRBJ1-1; D may be TRBD1 (5 bases). V was pared by 5 bases and J by 5 bases, with 9 bases between. This CDR3 contains 12 residues. Germline lookup yields CDR1 MNHEY and CDR2 SVGAGI.

This chain links TRBV5-6 with TRBJ2-7, with 8 bases that match TRBD1. Germline V gives CDR1 SGHDT, CDR2 YYEEEE. This CDR3 region has 14 residues. The V gene end was trimmed by 2 bases and the J gene end by 2 bases; junction bases not matched to a gene: 3. The CDR3 reads CASSFTGGTYEQYV. The CDR3 DNA reads TGTGCCAGCAGCTTTACAGGGGGTACCTACGAGCAGTACGTC.

This sequence joins TRBV5-1 and TRBJ2-7; D remains ambiguous. The germline V and J ends were trimmed by 0 bases and 0 bases, with 7 bases remaining between them. This CDR3 comprises 14 residues. Germline V gene lookup returns CDR1 SGHRS and CDR2 YFSETQ. The DNA for the CDR3 is TGCGCCAGCAGCTTGGTTGAGGACTCCTACGAGCAGTACTTC. This translates into CASSLVEDSYEQYF.

The chain links TRBV11-2 to TRBJ1-2; tentative D call: TRBD1 (5 bases). The CDR3 loop spans 16 amino acids. V lost 4 bases and J lost 4, with 19 bases in between. Germline CDR1 reads SGHAT; CDR2 reads FQNNGV. CDR3 DNA: TGTGCCAGCAGCTCCGGGACTAAGGGGAGAATCTATGGCTACACCTTC. Translation gives CASSSGTKGRIYGYTF. Variable domain in full (rest from reference TRBV11-2 and TRBJ1-2): EAGVAQSPRYKIIEKRQSVAFWCNPISGHATLYWYQQILGQGPKLLIQFQNNGVVDDSQLPKDRFSAERLKGVDSTLKIQPAKLEDSAVYLCASSSGTKGRIYGYTFGSGTRLTVV.

A single count supports this clone. The J gene is TRBJ2-5, the V gene TRBV30; TRBD1 matches 10 bases. The CDR3 runs to 15 residues. The junction had 8 bases not matched to a gene; V was cut back by 3 bases and J by 4 bases. In germline, CDR1 is GTSNPN, CDR2 SVGIG (reference sequence). This CDR3 is CAWRPPGQGLETQYF. For the CDR3, the DNA is TGTGCCTGGAGACCACCGGGACAGGGGTTAGAGACCCAGTACTTC. The whole variable domain, remainder taken from reference TRBV30 and TRBJ2-5, is SQTIHQWPATLVQPVGSPLSLECTVEGTSNPNLYWYRQAAGRGLQLLFYSVGIGQISSEVPQNLSASRPQDRQFILSSKKLLLSDSGFYLCAWRPPGQGLETQYFGPGTRLLVL.

This chain links TRBV3-1 (or the pseudogene TRBV3-2) with TRBJ1-6, with unresolved D. This CDR3 spans 13 amino acids. CDR1 and CDR2 (germline): LGHDT, YNNKEL (reference sequence). V gave up 4 bases and J gave up 7 bases, with 8 bases separating them. CDR3 coding DNA: TGTGCCAGCAGCCCAAAGCGAAATTCACCCCTCCACTTT. This translates into CASSPKRNSPLHF.

The V call is TRBV27, the J call TRBJ2-1; weak D call: TRBD1 (5 bases). Germline V gene data show CDR1 as MNHEY and CDR2 as SMNVEV (reference sequence). V dropped 5 bases and J dropped 4 bases, with 15 bases sitting between them. This CDR3 comprises 15 residues. This CDR3 is CASSAVGLVYNEQFF. In DNA, the CDR3 is TGTGCCAGCAGTGCCGTGGGGCTAGTTTACAATGAGCAGTTCTTC.

The CDR3 bases are TGTGCCAGCAGCTTAGGGTCTAGCGGGGGCAATGAGCAGTTCTTC. It is translated as CASSLGSSGGNEQFF. V is TRBV13 and J is TRBJ2-1; 10 bases fit TRBD2. The CDR3 is 15 amino acids. With V trimmed by 0 bases and J by 6 bases, 2 bases remained unmatched. Germline V gene lookup returns CDR1 PRHDT and CDR2 FYEKMQ (reference sequence). Based on the CDR3 plus reference TRBV13 and TRBJ2-1, the full variable domain is AAGVIQSPRHLIKEKRETATLKCYPIPRHDTVYWYQQGPGQDPQFLISFYEKMQSDKGSIPDRFSAQQFSDYHSELNMSSLELGDSALYFCASSLGSSGGNEQFFGPGTRLTVL.

This clone was seen a single time. This sequence joins TRBV6-5 and TRBJ2-7; 8 nucleotides line up with TRBD2. The V segment lost 5 bases and the J segment 5 bases; nucleotides outside the gene matches: 8. The germline V gene has CDR1 MNHEY and CDR2 SVGAGI. This CDR3 comprises 14 residues. The CDR3 protein is CASSPRGGADEQYV. CDR3 in DNA: TGTGCCAGCAGTCCCCGGGGGGGGGCTGACGAGCAGTACGTC.

This rearrangement joins TRBV5-5 to TRBJ2-7; D is perhaps TRBD2 (6 bases). The germline CDR1 and CDR2 sequences are SGHKS and YYEKEE (reference sequence). This CDR3 spans 15 amino acids. Trimming took off 5 bases at V and 2 bases at J, with 17 bases between the two ends. CDR3 DNA sequence: TGTGCCAGCAGTAGGCTAGCGAGAGAAGCCTACGAGCAGTACGTC. Translated, it gives CASSRLAREAYEQYV.

The chain has TRBV6-5 and TRBJ1-1; D is uncertain. The V end lost 3 bases, the J end lost 4 bases, and 15 bases lay between the germline ends. There are 15 residues in the CDR3. CDR1 and CDR2 from the germline V gene are MNHEY and SVGAGI. The CDR3 protein is CASSYSTGKRTEAFF. The CDR3 DNA reads as TGTGCCAGCAGTTATTCGACCGGGAAACGCACTGAAGCTTTCTTT.